The 23 T cell receptor beta chains below were found in one sample sequenced in a study of shared T cell receptors in the human thymus. The table came from immunoSEQ multiplex PCR; TCRdb's copy has only in-frame clones and leaves some out. The sample holds about 660,000 clones; approximately 87% are singletons and the top ten take 0.0094%. These sequences were also reported in another study, on human thymus T cells.

Sequenced input: thymocytes. Receptor source: a boy under two years old with a congenital heart defect.

This clone was found once. V is TRBV28 and J is TRBJ2-7; unclear D gene. Germline V gene lookup returns CDR1 MDHEN and CDR2 SYDVKM. This CDR3 region has 14 residues. V dropped 3 bases and J dropped 3 bases, with 12 bases sitting between them. CDR3 sequence reads: CASSFGLIGYEQYF. The CDR3 DNA reads as TGTGCCAGCAGTTTTGGGCTCATTGGCTACGAGCAGTACTTC.

This clone was observed a few times. This chain joins TRBV19 and TRBJ2-1, with unresolved D. V dropped 5 bases and J dropped 3 bases, with 8 bases sitting between them. Per germline, CDR1 LNHDA and CDR2 SQIVND (reference sequence). CDR3 length: 13 residues. The CDR3 reads CASSSHYYNEQFF. CDR3 sequence (DNA): TGTGCCAGTAGTTCGCACTACTACAATGAGCAGTTCTTC.

The V gene is TRBV4-1, the J gene TRBJ2-7, with D possibly matching TRBD1 (5 bases). The CDR3 is 14 amino acids. Germline V gene data show CDR1 as MGHRA and CDR2 as YSYEKL. Trimming stripped 4 bases from V and 1 base from J, with 11 bases between. This CDR3 is CASSPGRPSYEQYF. The CDR3, as DNA: TGCGCCAGCAGCCCAGGGCGGCCTTCCTACGAGCAGTACTTC.

This chain uses TRBV11-2 with TRBJ2-7, with 7 bases lining up with TRBD1. This CDR3 contains 15 residues. CDR1 is SGHAT and CDR2 is FQNNGV in the germline V gene. V was clipped by 8 bases and J by 1 base; unmatched bases: 11. CDR3 loop: CASEGPGTASYEQYF. The CDR3 nucleotides read TGTGCCAGCGAAGGGCCCGGGACAGCTTCCTACGAGCAGTACTTC.

The CDR3 is CASKRHWGLSTEAFF. The CDR3 region has the DNA TGTGCCAGCAAAAGACACTGGGGACTTTCGACTGAAGCTTTCTTT. This chain links TRBV4-2 with TRBJ1-1; tentatively, D is TRBD1 (5 bases). CDR1 and CDR2 from the germline V gene are LGHNA and YNFKEQ. Trimming removed 7 bases from V and 5 bases from J, with 20 bases in between. The CDR3 runs to 15 residues.

The rearrangement links TRBV25-1 to TRBJ1-1, with a possible D match to TRBD1 (6 bases). Germline V gene lookup returns CDR1 MGHDK and CDR2 SYGVNS. Trimming left V 3 bases short and J 11 bases short, with 22 bases between. The CDR3 totals 15 residues. The CDR3: CASSELLAGEAYAFF. In DNA, the CDR3 is TGTGCCAGCAGTGAGTTGTTGGCAGGGGAAGCTTATGCTTTCTTT.

V gene TRBV6-4 combines with J gene TRBJ2-1; 7 bases are a match to TRBD1. This CDR3 is 12 amino acids long. Germline lookup yields CDR1 MRHNA and CDR2 SNTAGT. The trim removed 7 bases at V and 5 bases at J, leaving 2 bases unmatched. As DNA, the CDR3 is TGTGCCAGCAAGGACAGGCACAATGAGCAGTTCTTC. It translates to CASKDRHNEQFF.

J is TRBJ1-4 and V is TRBV5-4; 8 bases align to TRBD1. The CDR3 consists of 17 residues. The V segment lost 0 bases and the J segment 8 bases; nucleotides outside the gene matches: 12. CDR1 is SGHNT and CDR2 is YYREEE in the germline V gene (reference sequence). The CDR3 loop reads CASSLASRGQEEEKLFF. The CDR3 DNA reads TGTGCCAGCAGCTTGGCCTCCCGGGGACAGGAAGAGGAAAAACTGTTTTTT.

The chain carries TRBV4-3 and TRBJ1-1; 7 bases are shared with TRBD1. This CDR3 is 16 amino acids long. V shed 0 bases and J 0 bases; nucleotides not matched to a gene: 4. Germline-derived CDR1 and CDR2 are LGHNA and YSLEER. The CDR3 DNA follows: TGCGCCAGCAGCCAAGATCAGGGGGGCGTGAACACTGAAGCTTTCTTT. This encodes CASSQDQGGVNTEAFF.

The genes are TRBV11-2 and TRBJ2-7, with D tentatively TRBD1 (6 bases). Per the germline V gene, CDR1 is SGHAT and CDR2 is FQNNGV. The CDR3 consists of 13 residues. V was clipped by 1 base and J by 3 bases, with 7 bases between them. CDR3 in amino acids: CASSLVGGYEQYF. As DNA, the CDR3 is TGTGCCAGCAGCTTAGTAGGGGGCTACGAGCAGTACTTC.

In this sample, this clone turned up once. The chain carries TRBV7-2 and TRBJ2-7, with D possibly TRBD1 on 6 matching bases. The germline V gene encodes CDR1 SGHTA and CDR2 FQGNSA. Trimming cost V 3 bases and J 3 bases, with 24 bases left between them. The length of the CDR3 is 18 residues. In DNA form, the CDR3 reads TGTGCCAGCAGCTTTATTCGGATCATCGGGACAACCAACTACGAGCAGTACTTC. It specifies CASSFIRIIGTTNYEQYF.

The rearrangement uses TRBV7-2 and TRBJ1-1; possible D gene TRBD1, 5 bases. The germline gives CDR1 SGHTA, CDR2 FQGNSA. V lost 6 bases to trimming and J lost 1 base, with 18 bases between them. CDR3 length: 16 amino acids. The CDR3 reads CASRVYSSGQNTEAFF. The DNA for the CDR3 is TGTGCCAGCAGGGTCTATTCTTCAGGACAGAACACTGAAGCTTTCTTT.

V gene TRBV5-6 combines with J gene TRBJ1-6; 8 bases line up with TRBD1. Trimming cost V 4 bases and J 6 bases; bases outside gene matches: 12. Germline loops: CDR1 SGHDT, CDR2 YYEEEE. This CDR3 is 17 amino acids long. The DNA of the CDR3 is TGTGCCAGCAGCCGAAAGCAGGGGGCGAGTGGTAATTCACCCCTCCACTTT. Translating it yields CASSRKQGASGNSPLHF.

The gene calls are TRBV25-1 and TRBJ1-1; D may be TRBD1 (6 bases). This CDR3 spans 13 amino acids. V lost 11 bases and J 1 base, leaving 14 bases between the germline ends. Germline V gives CDR1 MGHDK, CDR2 SYGVNS. The CDR3 spells CAERTDRNTEAFF. The CDR3 DNA reads as TGTGCCGAGAGGACAGATAGGAACACTGAAGCTTTCTTT. Full variable domain (missing parts from reference TRBV25-1 and TRBJ1-1): EADIYQTPRYLVIGTGKKITLECSQTMGHDKMYWYQQDPGMELHLIHYSYGVNSTEKGDLSSESTVSRIRTEHFPLTLESARPSHTSQYLCAERTDRNTEAFFGQGTRLTVV.

The rearrangement links TRBV5-4 to TRBJ2-2, with 7 nucleotides matching TRBD1. V lost 0 bases and J lost 1; bases outside the gene matches: 0. Per the germline V gene, CDR1 is SGHNT and CDR2 is YYREEE (reference sequence). The CDR3 contains 15 residues. The CDR3 coding sequence is TGTGCCAGCAGCTTGGGGACAGGGAACACCGGGGAGCTGTTTTTT. Translation: CASSLGTGNTGELFF.

This CDR3 is CASSQPGTTTDTQYF. In nucleotides, the CDR3 is TGCGCCAGCAGCCAACCTGGGACTACCACAGATACGCAGTATTTT. The rearrangement links TRBV4-1 to TRBJ2-3; TRBD2 agrees at 7 bases. CDR3 length: 15 amino acids. Germline CDR1 reads MGHRA; CDR2 reads YSYEKL. The J segment lost 2 bases and the V segment lost 2 bases, leaving 4 bases of the junction unmatched.

The rearrangement uses TRBV6-5 and TRBJ1-1, with D maybe TRBD1 (5 bases). The CDR3 totals 13 residues. Germline values: CDR1 MNHEY, CDR2 SVGAGI. The germline V and J ends were trimmed by 6 bases and 1 base, with 9 bases remaining between them. The chain's CDR3 is CASRRGENTEAFF. DNA for the CDR3: TGTGCCAGCAGGCGGGGGGAGAACACTGAAGCTTTCTTT.

The chain couples TRBV10-3 to TRBJ1-1, with D maybe TRBD1 (5 bases). This CDR3 spans 13 amino acids. Germline V gene lookup returns CDR1 ENHRY and CDR2 SYGVKD. Trimming took off 4 bases at V and 3 bases at J, with 9 bases between the two ends. In nucleotides, the CDR3 is TGTGCCATCAGTGCAGGGTTTGACACTGAAGCTTTCTTT. Translating it yields CAISAGFDTEAFF.

The chain carries TRBV29-1 and TRBJ2-7; D may be TRBD1 (5 bases). The CDR3 spans 14 residues. Germline V gene sequence: CDR1 SQVTM, CDR2 ANQGSEA. V dropped 4 bases and J dropped 2 bases, with 15 bases sitting between them. CDR3 region: CSVVILTVTYEQYF. Here the CDR3 DNA reads TGCAGCGTTGTGATTCTGACAGTGACCTACGAGCAGTACTTC.

The gene calls are TRBV4-1 and TRBJ2-1; 7 bases line up with TRBD2. The V gene end was trimmed by 6 bases and the J gene end by 0 bases; junction bases not matched to a gene: 8. The CDR3 length is 16 residues. Germline V gene data show CDR1 as MGHRA and CDR2 as YSYEKL. The CDR3 DNA is TGCGCCAGCAGTCGCGGGAGAAATGTCTCCTACAATGAGCAGTTCTTC. The encoded protein is CASSRGRNVSYNEQFF.

The chain couples TRBV25-1 to TRBJ2-3; 7 bases agree with TRBD1. This CDR3 has 17 residues. Trimming at V came to 4 bases and at J to 0 bases, leaving 10 bases not matched to a gene. The germline V gene encodes CDR1 MGHDK and CDR2 SYGVNS. CDR3: CASSAITGDPSTDTQYF. CDR3 nucleotide sequence: TGTGCCAGCAGTGCCATAACAGGGGACCCTAGCACAGATACGCAGTATTTT.

J is TRBJ2-3 and V is TRBV27; D is undetermined. The germline V and J ends were trimmed by 5 bases and 4 bases, with 7 bases remaining between them. CDR3 size: 12 residues. Germline values: CDR1 MNHEY, CDR2 SMNVEV (reference sequence). CDR3 sequence: CASSAHSDTQYF. Written as DNA, the CDR3 is TGTGCCAGCAGTGCCCACTCAGATACGCAGTATTTT.

The chain links TRBV5-1 to TRBJ2-3; TRBD2 matches 7 bases. Germline loops: CDR1 SGHRS, CDR2 YFSETQ. CDR3 length: 15 residues. Unmatched junction bases numbered 5, after V lost 3 bases and J lost 1 base. The CDR3: CASSSGLGGTDTQYF. The CDR3 bases are TGCGCCAGCAGCTCAGGACTAGGGGGCACAGATACGCAGTATTTT. The whole variable domain, remainder taken from reference TRBV5-1 and TRBJ2-3, is KAGVTQTPRYLIKTRGQQVTLSCSPISGHRSVSWYQQTPGQGLQFLFEYFSETQRNKGNFPGRFSGRQFSNSRSEMNVSTLELGDSALYLCASSSGLGGTDTQYFGPGTRLTVL.